Listed here are 22 T cell receptor beta chains from one sample, sequenced in a study of tissue T cells after allogeneic stem cell transplantation (dated by TCRdb to between 2021 and 2023). Libraries were made using the immunoSEQ multiplex PCR assay. The table was pulled from immuneACCESS by TCRdb, which kept in-frame rearrangements only. Such tables lose some clones; where checked, under half of the loss comes from unresolved V genes, and the rest has no known cause. In this sample the table shows about 6,600 clones, 48% of which occur a single time. More than 6% of the sample is in the top ten clones. Per the publication, the time point label means: mouse harvest day 7 after allogeneic transplant. Mouse grafts combined 10^7 T-cell-depleted bone marrow cells with 10^6 splenic CD5+ T cells, given via tail vein injection. Material: lymph node tissue. Receptor source: a female BALB/c mouse given C57BL/6 T cells with graft-versus-host disease after an allogeneic hematopoietic cell transplant.

The table lists this clone with a few counts. Gene names refer to mouse genes. Incomplete CDR3 DNA: TGCACCTGCAGTGCAGATAGGGGCAGATATAATTCGCCCCTCTAC. Protein sequence: CTCSADRGRYNSPLY. In full, the CDR3 is CTCSADRGRYNSPLYF. This rearrangement joins TRBV1 to TRBJ1-6, with D possibly being TRBD1 (5 bases). The read stops 1 residue short of the end of the CDR3; the missing end is completed from the germline J gene. TRBJ1-6 is identified as an open reading frame with a role that is uncertain. CDR1 and CDR2 (germline): NSQYPW, LRSPGD (reference sequence). The CDR3 spans 16 residues. Trimming took 0 bases from V and 4 from J, leaving 10 bases between them.

By share, this clone ranks as medium-sized (0.01 to 0.1%). All gene names here are mouse names. Sequencing ends 1 residue short of the CDR3 end; the germline J gene provides the rest. The chain joins TRBV13-3 to TRBJ1-4; the D is unclear. CDR1 and CDR2 (germline): NNHDY, SYVADS. V lost 1 base and J lost 7, with 14 bases in between. The CDR3 contains 15 residues. Incomplete CDR3 DNA: TGTGCCAGCAGTGATTTGGACTCCCTCGGCGAAAGATTATTT. This sequence encodes CASSDLDSLGERLF. The CDR3 in full is CASSDLDSLGERLFF.

This clone was counted a single time. The gene names given are mouse names. From the germline J gene comes the end of the CDR3, since the read stops 1 residue before it. The chain combines TRBV26 with TRBJ2-1; 8 bases map to TRBD2. V trimming: 6 bases; J trimming: 1 base; junction bases outside the gene matches: 2. Per the germline V gene, CDR1 is KGHPV and CDR2 is FQNQEV (reference sequence). This CDR3 region has 14 residues. CDR3 protein: CASSPGGNYAEQFF. The sequenced part of the CDR3 DNA is TGTGCCAGCAGCCCTGGGGGGAACTATGCTGAGCAGTTC.

To note about this clone: Mouse names are used for the genes. Read sequence stops 1 residue before the CDR3 end, and the germline J gene provides the missing end. This chain uses TRBV12-1 with TRBJ2-7; TRBD2 might be the D (6 bases). From germline, CDR1 is SGHSN and CDR2 HYEKVE. The V gene lost 0 bases and the J gene lost 7 bases, with 6 bases spanning the gap. This CDR3 is built from 11 residues. The CDR3 sequence is CASSLWGEQYF. CDR3 bases read: TGTGCCAGCTCTCTCTGGGGGGAACAGTAC.

As to this clone: Germline is not matched at one junction end, which may reflect a read error. Any gene name here is a mouse gene name. The read terminates 1 residue ahead of where the CDR3 ends, so the germline J gene completes it. The V call is TRBV13-1, the J call TRBJ2-5, with TRBD1 matching 8 bases. The CDR3 is made up of 14 amino acids. Germline assignment: CDR1 NSHNY and CDR2 SYGAGN. CDR3 DNA (partial): TGTGCCAGCGGTGACAGGGGTAACCAAGACACCCAGTAC. Translated: CASGDRGNQDTQY. The whole CDR3 region reads CASGDRGNQDTQYF.

This clone was detected once. Here the gene names and germline are mouse. Coverage ceases 1 residue before the CDR3 finishes, and the germline J gene fills in the end. This chain links TRBV16 with TRBJ2-1; the D call may be TRBD1 or TRBD2 (5 bases each). The CDR3 has 12 amino acids. CDR1 SGHSA and CDR2 FRNQAP come from the germline V gene. Trimming pared 3 bases from V and 5 bases from J, leaving 5 bases between. Incomplete CDR3 DNA: TGTGCAAGCAGCTTGGGACATGCTGAGCAGTTC. Amino acid sequence: CASSLGHAEQF. The CDR3 as a whole reads CASSLGHAEQFF.

Remarks on this clone: Gene names refer to mouse genes. The read stops 1 residue short of the end of the CDR3; the missing end is completed from the germline J gene. This rearrangement joins TRBV26 to TRBJ2-4, with D perhaps TRBD1 (5 bases). The V and J ends lost 3 bases and 3 bases respectively, with 10 bases between them. CDR1 is KGHPV and CDR2 is FQNQEV in the germline V gene (reference sequence). The CDR3 has 14 residues. CDR3 bases read: TGTGCCAGCAGTCTAGCGCGGACACAAAACACCTTGTAC. It encodes CASSLARTQNTLY. The full-length CDR3 reads as CASSLARTQNTLYF.

Turning to this clone: The gene names here belong to mouse. The missing CDR3 end, 1 residue past where the read stops, is filled in from the germline J gene. J is TRBJ1-4 and V is TRBV3, with TRBD1 matching 10 bases. The length of the CDR3 is 15 residues. Losses at the gene ends were 4 bases for V and 4 bases for J; bases not matched to a gene: 3. Germline-derived CDR1 and CDR2 are SNHLY and FYNGKV (reference sequence). The CDR3 is CASSSGQGGNERLFF. The covered CDR3 bases are TGTGCCAGCAGCTCAGGACAGGGGGGCAACGAAAGATTATTT.

A few counts support this clone. Here the gene names and germline are mouse. The read finishes 1 residue shy of the CDR3 end, and the germline J gene is used to complete it. The J gene is TRBJ1-2, the V gene TRBV1; D is unresolved. Trimming took 3 bases from V and 5 from J, leaving 4 bases between them. This CDR3 is 11 amino acids long. Germline values: CDR1 NSQYPW, CDR2 LRSPGD (reference sequence). The sequenced CDR3 bases are TGCACCTGCAGTGCGAGATCCGACTACACC. Its protein product is CTCSARSDYT. The whole CDR3 sequence is CTCSARSDYTF.

In regard to this clone: Any gene name here is a mouse gene name. The DNA ends 1 residue before the CDR3 does, and the rest of the CDR3 is filled in from the germline J gene. V and J are TRBV15 and TRBJ2-7, with 11 bases fitting TRBD2. The V and J ends lost 5 bases and 3 bases, in that order; junction bases with no gene match: 6. The germline CDR1 and CDR2 sequences are SGHND and FRSKSL. The CDR3 loop spans 15 amino acids. CDR3 amino acids: CASSGRLGGVYEQYF. The sequenced part of the CDR3 DNA is TGTGCCAGCAGTGGCCGACTGGGGGGGGTCTATGAACAGTAC. Full variable domain (missing parts from reference TRBV15 and TRBJ2-7): DAGVTQTPRHEVAEKGQTIILKCEPVSGHNDLFWYRQTKIQGLELLSYFRSKSLMEDGGAFKDRFKAEMLNSSFSTLKIQPTEPKDSAVYLCASSGRLGGVYEQYFGPGTRLTVL.

In its sample, this clone was seen a few times. These gene names are mouse names. The read ends 1 residue before the CDR3 terminus; that terminus is restored from the germline J gene. The V and J genes are TRBV19 and TRBJ2-7; 8 nucleotides align to TRBD1. Germline V lookup: CDR1 FNHDT, CDR2 SITEND (reference sequence). This CDR3 has 12 residues. The J segment lost 7 bases and the V segment lost 4 bases, leaving 4 bases of the junction unmatched. The CDR3 here is CASSPRGREQYF. The sequenced CDR3 bases are TGTGCCAGCAGTCCCAGGGGGCGGGAACAGTAC. The entire variable domain, with the rest obtained from reference TRBV19 and TRBJ2-7, is as follows: GGIITQTPKFLIGQEGQKLTLKCQQNFNHDTMYWYRQDSGKGLRLIYYSITENDLQKGDLSEGYDASREKKSSFSLTVTSAQKNEMAVFLCASSPRGREQYFGPGTRLTVL.

This clone was counted only a few times. Gene names denote mouse genes. The CDR3 goes on 1 residue after the read ends, and that part is filled in from the germline J gene. The chain carries TRBV12-2 and TRBJ2-7; TRBD1 is a possible D gene (5 bases). CDR1 is SGHLS, CDR2 HYDKME, per germline. This CDR3 is 11 amino acids long. V gave up 2 bases and J gave up 4 bases, with 5 bases separating them. The CDR3 is CASSQGYEQYF. CDR3 bases read: TGTGCCAGCTCTCAGGGGTATGAACAGTAC.

In this sample, this clone turned up a few times. All gene names here are mouse names. The CDR3 goes on 1 residue after the read ends, and that part is filled in from the germline J gene. The rearrangement joins TRBV26 to TRBJ1-4, with D uncertain. Germline assignment: CDR1 KGHPV and CDR2 FQNQEV (reference sequence). V was clipped by 2 bases and J by 0 bases, with 4 bases between them. This CDR3 has 14 residues. The CDR3 bases that were read are TGTGCCAGCAGTCTGACATTTTCCAACGAAAGATTATTT. Translating it yields CASSLTFSNERLF. In full, the CDR3 reads CASSLTFSNERLFF.

Concerning this clone: Gene names denote mouse genes. The read finishes 1 residue shy of the CDR3 end, and the germline J gene is used to complete it. V usage is TRBV16 and J usage is TRBJ1-6; 7 bases fit TRBD1. TRBJ1-6 is an open reading frame, and its role is uncertain. There are 16 residues in the CDR3. V shed 5 bases and J 0 bases; nucleotides not matched to a gene: 4. CDR1 and CDR2 from the germline V gene are SGHSA and FRNQAP. The covered CDR3 bases are TGTGCAAGCAGCCACAGGGACAGTTCCTATAATTCGCCCCTCTAC. This codes for CASSHRDSSYNSPLY. From start to end, the CDR3 is CASSHRDSSYNSPLYF.

This clone was seen just once. Germline and genes: mouse. The read ends 1 residue early relative to the CDR3; the germline J gene fills the gap. The V call is TRBV23, the J call TRBJ2-2; TRBD2, the D gene given by the table, was not confirmed from the DNA. Germline V gene lookup returns CDR1 KGHTA and CDR2 FQNQQP. The CDR3 is made up of 16 amino acids. This CDR3 reads CSSSPYWGGSTGQLYF. Partial CDR3 DNA: TGCTCCAGCAGTCCCTACTGGGGGGGCAGCACCGGGCAGCTCTAC.

This clone ranks as large (0.1 to 1%). Gene names denote mouse genes. The sequenced fragment ends 1 residue before the CDR3 boundary, so the rest is inferred from the germline J gene. The chain uses TRBV15 and TRBJ2-7; maybe TRBD2 (5 bases). Germline values: CDR1 SGHND, CDR2 FRSKSL. The germline V and J ends were trimmed by 3 bases and 7 bases, with 13 bases remaining between them. This CDR3 region has 13 residues. The CDR3: CASSLSWVEEQYF. The sequenced CDR3 bases are TGTGCCAGCAGTTTGTCCTGGGTGGAGGAACAGTAC.

This clone was observed a few times. Genes and germline are mouse. The CDR3 end lies 1 residue beyond the end of the read and is filled in from the germline J gene. The chain combines TRBV26 with TRBJ2-7, with 7 bases lining up with TRBD1. The CDR3 covers 12 residues. V trimming: 3 bases; J trimming: 5 bases; junction bases outside the gene matches: 1. In germline, CDR1 is KGHPV, CDR2 FQNQEV (reference sequence). The CDR3 DNA, read in part, is TGTGCCAGCAGTCTCGACAGGGATGAACAGTAC. Translation gives CASSLDRDEQY. The CDR3 reads in full as CASSLDRDEQYF. Based on the CDR3 plus reference TRBV26 and TRBJ2-7, the full variable domain is NSKVIQTPRYLVKGQGQKAKMRCIPEKGHPVVFWYQQNKNNEFKFLINFQNQEVLQQIDMTEKRFSAECPSNSPCSLEIQSSEAGDSALYLCASSLDRDEQYFGPGTRLTVL.

With respect to this clone: The genes are named according to mouse. The read comes to an end 1 residue before the CDR3 does, leaving the germline J gene to fill in the end. The rearrangement links TRBV3 to TRBJ1-1; D ambiguous. CDR1 is SNHLY, CDR2 FYNGKV, per germline (reference sequence). V was pared by 2 bases and J by 0 bases, with 4 bases between. This CDR3 is built from 13 residues. Incomplete CDR3 DNA: TGTGCCAGCAGCTTACTAACAAACACAGAAGTCTTC. Encoded protein: CASSLLTNTEVF. The whole CDR3 is CASSLLTNTEVFF. Supplemented by reference TRBV3 and TRBJ1-1, the full variable domain reads GPKVLQIPSHQIIDMGQMVTLNCDPVSNHLYFYWYKQILGQQMEFLVNFYNGKVMEKSKLFKDQFSVERPDGSYFTLKIQPTALEDSAVYFCASSLLTNTEVFFGKGTRLTVV.

About this clone: All gene names here are mouse names. The sequenced fragment ends 1 residue before the CDR3 boundary, so the rest is inferred from the germline J gene. The chain recombines TRBV26 with TRBJ1-3, with TRBD1 identical over 9 bases. The CDR3 is made up of 16 amino acids. Germline V gene lookup returns CDR1 KGHPV and CDR2 FQNQEV (reference sequence). Losses at the gene ends were 6 bases for V and 0 bases for J; bases not matched to a gene: 6. The CDR3 DNA, read in part, is TGTGCCAGCAGACCCGACAGGGGGAATTCTGGAAATACGCTCTAT. The encoded protein is CASRPDRGNSGNTLY. The entire CDR3 protein reads CASRPDRGNSGNTLYF. The variable domain in full, completed from reference TRBV26 and TRBJ1-3, reads NSKVIQTPRYLVKGQGQKAKMRCIPEKGHPVVFWYQQNKNNEFKFLINFQNQEVLQQIDMTEKRFSAECPSNSPCSLEIQSSEAGDSALYLCASRPDRGNSGNTLYFGEGSRLIVV.

This clone has only a few counts. Gene names follow the mouse nomenclature. The sequenced CDR3 bases are TGTGCCAGCAGTCTGTCCCCGGGGGCAAACACAGAAGTCTTC. It encodes CASSLSPGANTEVF. In full, the CDR3 is CASSLSPGANTEVFF. This chain uses TRBV24 with TRBJ1-1, with a tentative D call TRBD1 (5 bases). The read falls 1 residue short of the CDR3 end, and the missing part is taken from the germline J gene. The V end lost 1 base, the J end lost 0 bases, and 9 bases lay between the germline ends. Germline V gives CDR1 KGHTA, CDR2 FRNEEI. The CDR3 contains 15 residues.

Comments on this clone: The gene symbols are mouse symbols. Read data end 1 residue before the CDR3 end; the end is taken from the germline J gene. The chain joins TRBV26 to TRBJ2-5; 8 nucleotides align to TRBD1. V gave up 2 bases and J gave up 2 bases; unmatched junction bases: 3. The CDR3 is 15 amino acids. Per the germline V gene, CDR1 is KGHPV and CDR2 is FQNQEV (reference sequence). CDR3 in amino acids: CASSLMTGVQDTQYF. Partial CDR3 DNA: TGTGCCAGCAGTCTGATGACAGGGGTCCAAGACACCCAGTAC.

This clone was seen only a few times. Gene names denote mouse genes. The read stops 1 residue short of the end of the CDR3; the missing end is completed from the germline J gene. This chain joins TRBV23 and TRBJ1-5. Germline V gene data show CDR1 as KGHTA and CDR2 as FQNQQP. This CDR3 contains 13 residues. The chain's CDR3 is CSSSQSGQQAPLF. The sequenced part of the CDR3 DNA is TGCTCCAGCAGTCAATCGGGCCAACAGGCTCCGCTT.